A selection of T cell receptor beta chains follows, all from one sample in a study of T-cell memory formation after mild COVID-19. One entry per CDR3 protein results from TCRdb running MiXCR on the 5' RACE reads. The sample holds just under 350,000 distinct CDR3 sequences, 10% to 15% seen once. Specimen: PBMCs or a T cell subset sorted from them (not recorded which). These receptors were taken from a young man who had mild COVID-19 (a few samples of this study predate the infection). Cell type and time point are not known. Both conserved end residues are part of each CDR3. The order of the fields is J gene, V gene, CDR3 protein.

TRBJ2-1	TRBV7-3	CASSSQARNEQFF
TRBJ2-5	TRBV7-3	CASSQDYQETQYF
TRBJ2-7	TRBV5-1	CASSLASGNTYEQYF
TRBJ2-7	TRBV4-3	CASSQDSEGPQYF
TRBJ1-1	TRBV4-1	CASSQGLYTEAFF
TRBJ2-3	TRBV27	CASRYPGSTDTQYF
TRBJ2-5	TRBV9	CASSRTPRGDEETQYF
TRBJ1-1	TRBV29-1	CSVELNPFF
TRBJ2-5	TRBV20-1	CSPWPRGVQETQYF
TRBJ2-7	TRBV6-1	CATRKRQDLSYEQYF
TRBJ2-1	TRBV29-1	CSARAWHEQFF
TRBJ1-1	TRBV12-3/TRBV12-4	CASSLGQKFTEAFF
TRBJ2-5	TRBV5-6	CASSADRGGETQYF
TRBJ2-7	TRBV7-2	CASSPRGQAPYEQYF
TRBJ2-5	TRBV12-3/TRBV12-4	CASSPTSSQETQYF
TRBJ2-3	TRBV11-2	CASSHYRGPPDTQYF
TRBJ1-5	TRBV6-2/TRBV6-3	CASSYWWNQPQHF
TRBJ2-3	TRBV15	CATSRDPSDTQYF
TRBJ2-5	TRBV7-9	CASSSGSSGGFKTQYF
TRBJ1-1	TRBV20-1	CSAKAGGTEAFF
TRBJ2-3	TRBV3-1	CATGQGSTDTQYF
TRBJ1-5	TRBV9	CASSGTGATGQPQHF
TRBJ2-3	TRBV3-1	CASSQRAGVSTDTQYF
TRBJ1-1	TRBV18	CASSPPALVSTEAFF
TRBJ2-5	TRBV19	CASSPGPLETQYF